The clone carrying this T cell receptor (beta chain) was detected a few times. Its antigen is not known. Unique molecular identifiers were used in preparing the TCRbeta library. TCRdb re-analysed the PCR reads in MiXCR, keeping a single row per CDR3 protein. The sample has approximately 800,000 distinct CDR3 sequences; about 16% are singletons. This sample stems from a study of T-cell reconstitution after alpha-beta-depleted transplantation in children. General study points: Reportedly, only several hundred clones from non-depleted graft cells drove alpha-beta T-cell counts at about two months. For some patients, TCRbeta diversity was high at day 60 because of recipient T cells and thymic progenitors that survived.

The source was PBMCs, mostly from graft donor cells, collected 360 days after TCRalphabeta/CD19-depleted stem cell transplant. The sequence was collected from a male patient younger than 18 who had a stem cell transplant for acute lymphoblastic leukemia, so the T cells may come from the graft donor.

The CDR3 region is CASSQDFVRFSQETQYF. CDR3 bases: TGCGCCAGCAGCCAAGATTTCGTCCGATTTTCTCAAGAGACCCAGTACTTC. The chain recombines TRBV4-1 with TRBJ2-5; D not certain. Trimming stripped 0 bases from V and 2 bases from J, with 16 bases between. Per germline, CDR1 MGHRA and CDR2 YSYEKL. The CDR3 extends over 17 amino acids.